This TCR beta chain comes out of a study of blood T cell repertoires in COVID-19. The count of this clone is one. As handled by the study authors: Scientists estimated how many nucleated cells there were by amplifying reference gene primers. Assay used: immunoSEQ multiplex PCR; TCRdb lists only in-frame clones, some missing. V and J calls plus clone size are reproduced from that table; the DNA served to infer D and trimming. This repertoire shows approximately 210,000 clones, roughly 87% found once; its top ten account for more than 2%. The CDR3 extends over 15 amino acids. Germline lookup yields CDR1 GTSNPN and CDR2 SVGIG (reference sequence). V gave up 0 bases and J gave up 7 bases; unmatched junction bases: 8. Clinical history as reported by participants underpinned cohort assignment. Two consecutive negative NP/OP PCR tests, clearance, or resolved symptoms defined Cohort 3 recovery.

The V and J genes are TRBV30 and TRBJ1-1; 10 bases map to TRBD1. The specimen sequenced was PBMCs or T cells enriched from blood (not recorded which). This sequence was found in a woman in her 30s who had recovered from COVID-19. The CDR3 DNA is TGTGCCTGGAGTGTACTGGGACAGGGGTTAGGTGAAGCTTTCTTT. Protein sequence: CAWSVLGQGLGEAFF.